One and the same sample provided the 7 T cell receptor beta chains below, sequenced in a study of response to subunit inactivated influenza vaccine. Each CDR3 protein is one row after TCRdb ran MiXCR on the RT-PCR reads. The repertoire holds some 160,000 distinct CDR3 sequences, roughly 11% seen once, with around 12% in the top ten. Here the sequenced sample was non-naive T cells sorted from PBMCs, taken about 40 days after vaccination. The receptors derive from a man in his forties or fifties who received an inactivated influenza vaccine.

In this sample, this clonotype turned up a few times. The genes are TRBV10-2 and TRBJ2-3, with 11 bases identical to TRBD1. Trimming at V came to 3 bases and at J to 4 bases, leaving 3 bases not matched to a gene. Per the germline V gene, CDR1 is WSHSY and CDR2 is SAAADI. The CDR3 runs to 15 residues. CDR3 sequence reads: CASSELGQGADTQYF. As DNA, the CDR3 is TGCGCCAGCAGTGAATTGGGACAGGGGGCAGATACGCAGTATTTT.

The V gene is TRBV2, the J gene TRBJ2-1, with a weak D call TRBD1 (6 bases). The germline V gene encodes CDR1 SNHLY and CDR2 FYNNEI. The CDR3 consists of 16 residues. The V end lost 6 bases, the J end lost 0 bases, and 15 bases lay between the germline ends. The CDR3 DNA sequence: TGTGCCAGCAGGGAACAGGGAACTAGCTCCTACAATGAGCAGTTCTTC. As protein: CASREQGTSSYNEQFF.

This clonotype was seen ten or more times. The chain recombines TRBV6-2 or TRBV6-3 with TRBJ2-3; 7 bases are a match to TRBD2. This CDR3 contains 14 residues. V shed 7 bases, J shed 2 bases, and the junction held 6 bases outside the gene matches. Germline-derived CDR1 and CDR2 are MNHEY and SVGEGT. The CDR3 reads CASKASGPTDTQYF. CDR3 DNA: TGTGCCAGCAAGGCTAGCGGACCCACAGATACGCAGTATTTT.

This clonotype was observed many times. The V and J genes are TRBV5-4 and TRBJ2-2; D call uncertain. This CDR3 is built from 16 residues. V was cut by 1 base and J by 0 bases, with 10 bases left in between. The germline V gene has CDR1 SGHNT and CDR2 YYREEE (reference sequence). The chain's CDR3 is CASSLLRTSNTGELFF. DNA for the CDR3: TGTGCCAGCAGCTTGCTCAGGACCTCGAACACCGGGGAGCTGTTTTTT.

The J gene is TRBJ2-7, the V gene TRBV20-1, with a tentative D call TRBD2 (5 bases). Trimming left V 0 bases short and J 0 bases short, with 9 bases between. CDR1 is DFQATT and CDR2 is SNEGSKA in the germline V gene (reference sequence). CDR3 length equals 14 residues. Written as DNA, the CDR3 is TGCAGTGCTAGAGATCTTCGGGACTCCTACGAGCAGTACTTC. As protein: CSARDLRDSYEQYF.

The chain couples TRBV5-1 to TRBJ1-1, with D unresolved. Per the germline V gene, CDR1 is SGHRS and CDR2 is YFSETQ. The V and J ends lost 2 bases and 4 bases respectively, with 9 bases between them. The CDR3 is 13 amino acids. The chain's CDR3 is CASSFAGATEAFF. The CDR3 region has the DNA TGCGCCAGCAGCTTTGCAGGAGCCACTGAAGCTTTCTTT.

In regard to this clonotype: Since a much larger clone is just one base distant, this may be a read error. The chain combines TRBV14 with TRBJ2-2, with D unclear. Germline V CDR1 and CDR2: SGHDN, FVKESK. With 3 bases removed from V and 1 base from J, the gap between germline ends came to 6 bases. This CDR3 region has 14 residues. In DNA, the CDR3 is TGTGCCAGCAGCCAGTGGGGGAACACCGGGGAGCTGTTTTTT. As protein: CASSQWGNTGELFF.